This T cell receptor (beta chain) comes out of a study of T cell responses to AZD1222 COVID-19 vaccine. Study-level results: Clonal diversity may have been underestimated in mostly white British donors.

In the case of this clone: Its antigen is not known.

J gave up 2 bases and V 5 bases, and 9 bases lay outside the gene matches. This CDR3 has 16 amino acids. The germline gives CDR1 MNHEY, CDR2 SMNVEV (reference sequence). Clones were read by immunoSEQ multiplex PCR, and TCRdb kept only the in-frame ones, dropping some. The sample lists roughly 120,000 clones, roughly 91% occurring once. The V and J genes are TRBV27 and TRBJ1-3; 7 positions agree with TRBD1. The receptor comes from an adult who received the AZD1222 COVID-19 vaccine. Specimen: peripheral blood, collected 28 days after the second AZD1222 dose. CDR3 in amino acids: CASSPGQRGTGNTIYF. Written as DNA, the CDR3 is TGTGCCAGCAGTCCGGGACAGCGAGGGACTGGAAACACCATATATTTT.